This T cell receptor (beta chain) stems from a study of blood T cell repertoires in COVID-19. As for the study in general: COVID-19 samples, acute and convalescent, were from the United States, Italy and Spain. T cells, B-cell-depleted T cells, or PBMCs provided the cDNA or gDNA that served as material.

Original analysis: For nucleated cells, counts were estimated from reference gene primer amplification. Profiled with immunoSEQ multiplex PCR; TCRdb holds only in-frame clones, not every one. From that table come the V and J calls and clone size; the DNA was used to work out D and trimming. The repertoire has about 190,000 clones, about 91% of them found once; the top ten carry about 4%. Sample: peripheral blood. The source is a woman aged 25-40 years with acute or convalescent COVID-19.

In DNA, the CDR3 is TGTGCCAGCAGTGAAGTCGGGGAGCAGTCCTACGAGCAGTACTTC. This sequence encodes CASSEVGEQSYEQYF. V and J are TRBV2 and TRBJ2-7, with D perhaps matching TRBD2 (5 bases). Germline CDR1 and CDR2: SNHLY and FYNNEI. Trimming removed 1 base from V and 1 base from J, with 11 bases in between. The length of the CDR3 is 15 residues.